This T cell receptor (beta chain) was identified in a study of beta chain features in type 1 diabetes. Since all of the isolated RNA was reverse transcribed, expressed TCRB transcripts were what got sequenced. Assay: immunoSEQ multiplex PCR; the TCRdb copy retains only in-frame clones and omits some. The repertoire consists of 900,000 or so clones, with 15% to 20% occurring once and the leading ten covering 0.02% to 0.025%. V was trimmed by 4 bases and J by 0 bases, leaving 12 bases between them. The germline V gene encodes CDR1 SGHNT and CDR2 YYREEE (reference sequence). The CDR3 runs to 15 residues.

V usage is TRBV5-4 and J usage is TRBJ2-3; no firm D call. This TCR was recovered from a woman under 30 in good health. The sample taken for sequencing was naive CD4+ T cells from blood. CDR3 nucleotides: TGTGCCAGCAGCCCTAAGTTGGGAAGCACAGATACGCAGTATTTT. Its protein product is CASSPKLGSTDTQYF.